The clone carrying this TCR beta chain has a handful of counts. Its target is not known. This record belongs to a study of T-cell reconstitution after alpha-beta-depleted transplantation in children. General study findings and limits: The study traced high day-60 TCRbeta diversity in some patients to surviving recipient T cells and thymic progenitors. At the one-year point after transplant, T-cell counts and TCRbeta diversity were found to come mostly from T cells that had been newly produced. Two months or so post-transplant, alpha-beta T cells reportedly derived from several hundred expanded graft clones.

Unique molecular identifiers were built into the TCRbeta library. TCRdb used MiXCR to reprocess the PCR reads, holding one entry per CDR3 protein. The sample includes over 45,000 distinct CDR3 sequences, 40% to 45% of them seen just once. CDR3 length equals 16 residues. Germline assignment: CDR1 SGHVS and CDR2 FQNEAQ. With 1 base clipped from V and 4 bases from J, the junction kept 6 bases outside the gene matches. The sequence derives from a male patient younger than 18 who had a stem cell transplant for acute lymphoblastic leukemia, so the T cells may come from the graft donor. The chain uses TRBV7-8 and TRBJ2-3, with 9 bases matching TRBD2. Here the sequenced sample was PBMCs, mostly from graft donor cells, taken 360 days after TCRalphabeta/CD19-depleted stem cell transplant. The DNA of the CDR3 is TGTGCCAGCAGCTTAGTAGGCGGGAGGGCTTCAGATACGCAGTATTTT. Amino acid sequence: CASSLVGGRASDTQYF.